One sample yielded the 11 T cell receptor beta chains listed below, sequenced in a study of monozygotic twins with inflammatory bowel disease. TCRdb derives one entry per CDR3 protein from the 5' RACE reads, leaving out DNA. The specimen's table records fewer than 150,000 distinct CDR3 sequences. What was sequenced was blood. These receptors came from a human donor with ulcerative colitis or Crohn's disease, or a healthy co-twin of an affected twin (not recorded which).

V gene TRBV29-1 combines with J gene TRBJ1-2; TCRdb reports TRBD1, a call that lacks DNA to check it against. Germline CDR1 is SQVTM and CDR2 is ANQGSEA. The CDR3 covers 13 residues. CDR3 loop: CSGSTGGPYGYTF.

This CDR3 reads CASSLTIGTSTGEQYF. V is TRBV4-3 and J is TRBJ2-7; no DNA is available, so the TRBD1 call from TCRdb remains unchecked. The germline CDR1 and CDR2 sequences are LGHNA and YSLEER. The CDR3 loop spans 16 amino acids.

This sequence joins TRBV6-1 and TRBJ2-1; TCRdb's assignment of TRBD2 cannot be checked, as there is no DNA. The germline gives CDR1 MNHNS, CDR2 SASEGT. CDR3 length: 15 residues. The chain's CDR3 is CASSLGLAEYNEQFF.

This chain uses TRBV5-1 with TRBJ2-6. Germline assignment: CDR1 SGHRS and CDR2 YFSETQ. The CDR3 covers 17 residues. CDR3 region: CASSMGHANSGANVLTF.

The chain carries TRBV20-1 and TRBJ1-6; as DNA is missing, the TRBD1 call by TCRdb cannot be tested. CDR3 length: 17 amino acids. Looked up from germline, CDR1 is DFQATT and CDR2 is SNEGSKA (reference sequence). This chain's CDR3 is CSARAHPGQGILSPLHF.

CDR3 residues: CASSLWGADNEKLFF. This chain uses TRBV12-3 or TRBV12-4 with TRBJ1-4; the TRBD1 assignment by TCRdb is unverifiable without DNA. This CDR3 is 15 amino acids long.

This sequence joins TRBV11-3 and TRBJ2-3; TCRdb outputs TRBD2, but without DNA this stays unchecked. CDR3 length equals 12 residues. CDR1 and CDR2 (germline): SGHNT, YENEEA. The CDR3 region is CASSLGGYTQYF.

The rearrangement links TRBV28 to TRBJ2-3. The CDR3 contains 14 residues. From germline, CDR1 is MDHEN and CDR2 SYDVKM. The CDR3 spells CASSLEQYTDTQYF.

Here the CDR3 reads CASSLGVLGYTF. The V call is TRBV5-5, the J call TRBJ1-2. Per germline, CDR1 SGHKS and CDR2 YYEKEE (reference sequence). This CDR3 has 12 residues.

The chain has TRBV5-8 and TRBJ2-7; checking the TCRdb D call of TRBD1 is not possible without DNA. Germline loops: CDR1 SGHTS, CDR2 YDEGEE. The CDR3 totals 16 residues. CDR3 sequence reads: CASSPRTGTEAYEQYF.

The V call is TRBV7-9, the J call TRBJ1-1; absent DNA, TCRdb's TRBD1 call cannot be checked. The CDR3 covers 13 residues. Germline values: CDR1 SEHNR, CDR2 FQNEAQ (reference sequence). The chain's CDR3 is CASSLQGGTEAFF.